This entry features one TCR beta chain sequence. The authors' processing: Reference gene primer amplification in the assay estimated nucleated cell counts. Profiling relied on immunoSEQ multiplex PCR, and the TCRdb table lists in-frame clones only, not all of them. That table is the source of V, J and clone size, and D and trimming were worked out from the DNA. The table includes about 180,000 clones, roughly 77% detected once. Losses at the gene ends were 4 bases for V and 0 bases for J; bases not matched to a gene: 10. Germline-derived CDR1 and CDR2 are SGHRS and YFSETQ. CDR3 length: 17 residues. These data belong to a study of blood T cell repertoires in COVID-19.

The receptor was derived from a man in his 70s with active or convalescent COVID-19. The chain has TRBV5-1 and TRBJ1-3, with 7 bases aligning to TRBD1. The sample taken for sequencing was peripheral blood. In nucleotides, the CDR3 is TGCGCCAGCAGCCGAGAAGGGACAGCGAGCTCTGGAAACACCATATATTTT. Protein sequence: CASSREGTASSGNTIYF.